One and the same sample provided the 8 T cell receptor beta chains below, sequenced in a study of molecular identifiers for immune sequencing clone quantification. MiXCR, applied by TCRdb to the PCR reads, yields one record per CDR3 protein. The table lists some 680,000 distinct CDR3 sequences, 25% of them singletons. Sequencing input: naive CD8+ T cells from blood, with Jurkat cell RNA spiked in. Documented subset: FACS-sorted CD8+CD4-CCR7+CD45RA+ naive T cells. The receptors here all came from a human donor in good health. Some libraries in this study had Jurkat cell RNA spiked in.

This clonotype was seen a few times. The gene calls are TRBV9 and TRBJ1-5; D possibly corresponds to TRBD1 (5 bases). This CDR3 region has 15 residues. V lost 0 bases, J lost 5 bases, and 12 bases lay in between. Germline V gene data show CDR1 as SGDLS and CDR2 as YYNGEE. This CDR3 is CASSVEGRDDQPQHF. CDR3 sequence (DNA): TGTGCCAGCAGCGTAGAGGGCAGGGACGATCAGCCCCAGCATTTT.

In the case of this clonotype: This could be a read error, since a much larger clone is one nucleotide away. The genes are TRBV24-1 and TRBJ2-1; unclear D gene. The CDR3 has 13 residues. Per germline, CDR1 KGHDR and CDR2 SFDVKD. CDR3 coding DNA: TGTGCCACCGGTGACTCCCTTTGGAATGAGCAGTTCTTC. Protein product: CATGDSLWNEQFF.

The sample holds a few counts of this clonotype. The V gene is TRBV30, the J gene TRBJ2-5; D unclear. This CDR3 has 15 residues. Trimming shortened V by 0 bases and J by 1 base, and 12 bases separated the two germline ends. Germline V gives CDR1 GTSNPN, CDR2 SVGIG (reference sequence). CDR3: CAWSVGSGPQETQYF. The CDR3, as DNA: TGTGCCTGGAGTGTAGGTTCCGGACCCCAAGAGACCCAGTACTTC.

CDR3: CASSQVPTSGTDNEQFF. CDR3 in DNA: TGCGCCAGCAGCCAAGTCCCGACTAGCGGGACTGACAATGAGCAGTTCTTC. The V and J genes are TRBV4-1 and TRBJ2-1; 11 bases line up with TRBD2. The CDR3 covers 17 residues. Germline V gene sequence: CDR1 MGHRA, CDR2 YSYEKL. V lost 1 base to trimming and J lost 5 bases; unmatched junction nucleotides: 7.

This clonotype was seen ten or more times. DNA for the CDR3: TGTGCCAGCAGTTTATTGGGGGTCGTAGCGGTCGATACGCAGTATTTT. Encoded protein: CASSLLGVVAVDTQYF. The chain has TRBV27 and TRBJ2-3; TRBD2 might be the D (6 bases). Germline V gene data show CDR1 as MNHEY and CDR2 as SMNVEV (reference sequence). V lost 1 base, J lost 6 bases, and 17 bases lay in between. CDR3 length equals 16 residues.

Details on this clonotype: A much more abundant neighbour one base away suggests this may be a read error. The chain joins TRBV4-3 to TRBJ1-2; 7 nucleotides align to TRBD1. This CDR3 comprises 15 residues. The germline CDR1 and CDR2 sequences are LGHNA and YSLEER. The CDR3 nucleotides read TGCGCCAGCAGCCACCGGGCAGGGGGTGTCTATGGCTACGCCTTC. Amino acid sequence: CASSHRAGGVYGYAF.

The sample holds a few counts of this clonotype. The chain is built from TRBV4-1 and TRBJ2-3, with 7 bases matching TRBD2. V was clipped by 7 bases and J by 6 bases; unmatched bases: 10. CDR1 and CDR2 from the germline V gene are MGHRA and YSYEKL. The CDR3 is 14 amino acids. DNA of the CDR3: TGCGCCAGCAACGGGAGGCCGGGGCCGGATACGCAGTATTTT. Translated, it gives CASNGRPGPDTQYF.

This clonotype was found a few times. Here the CDR3 reads CASSPPGLVVYEQYF. Here the CDR3 DNA reads TGTGCCAGCAGCCCCCCGGGACTAGTGGTGTACGAGCAGTACTTC. The chain uses TRBV27 and TRBJ2-7; TRBD2 matches 8 bases. The CDR3 is 15 amino acids. The J segment lost 4 bases and the V segment lost 6 bases, leaving 11 bases of the junction unmatched. From germline, CDR1 is MNHEY and CDR2 SMNVEV (reference sequence).